The rows below give T cell receptor beta chains drawn from one sample of a study of regulatory T cells in long-lasting Graves disease. TCRdb analysed the multiplex PCR reads with MiXCR anew, one entry per CDR3 protein. Of 400,000 to 500,000 distinct CDR3 sequences in the sample, 11% to 15% were seen once. Separately, the same data were catalogued under a study of T cells in Graves' hyperthyroidism and ophthalmopathy.

Material: peripheral blood mononuclear cells (PBMCs), obtained at new diagnosis, from a patient treated with antithyroid drugs. Every receptor here comes from a woman aged 50 to 65 with Graves disease. Each CDR3 is given with its conserved first and last residue. Fields, in order: CDR3 length, clone size, J gene, D gene, V gene, CDR3 DNA, CDR3 protein. A D gene is named only where the DNA matches it firmly. Clone size, where shown, is once, few, many, or a class for clones that have expanded.

cdr3_length: 14
clone_size: .
j_call: TRBJ2-5
d_call: .
v_call: TRBV5-8
cdr3_nt: TGTGCCAGCAGACCAGCGGGACAGCAAGAGACCCAGTACTTC
cdr3_aa: CASRPAGQQETQYF

cdr3_length: 14
clone_size: many
j_call: TRBJ2-5
d_call: .
v_call: TRBV3-1
cdr3_nt: TGTGCCAGCAGCCAAGGGACAGCCCAAGAGACCCAGTACTTC
cdr3_aa: CASSQGTAQETQYF

cdr3_length: 18
clone_size: many
j_call: TRBJ2-6
d_call: .
v_call: TRBV6-7
cdr3_nt: TGTGCCAGCAGTTACCGGACACGGCGCGGGGCTGGGGCCAACGTCCTGACTTTC
cdr3_aa: CASSYRTRRGAGANVLTF

cdr3_length: 15
clone_size: few
j_call: TRBJ2-3
d_call: TRBD1
v_call: TRBV20-1
cdr3_nt: TGCAGTGCTAGCCCCAGGACAGGATACACAGATACGCAGTATTTT
cdr3_aa: CSASPRTGYTDTQYF

cdr3_length: 14
clone_size: many
j_call: TRBJ2-7
d_call: TRBD1
v_call: TRBV28
cdr3_nt: TGTGCCACCAGGGGACAGGGGATCTCCTACGAGCAGTACTTC
cdr3_aa: CATRGQGISYEQYF

cdr3_length: 11
clone_size: many
j_call: TRBJ2-7
d_call: .
v_call: TRBV3-1
cdr3_nt: TGTGCCAGCAGCCAAGTGGACGAGCAGTACTTC
cdr3_aa: CASSQVDEQYF

cdr3_length: 12
clone_size: many
j_call: TRBJ2-4
d_call: .
v_call: TRBV12-3/TRBV12-4
cdr3_nt: TGTGCCAGCAGTTTCGACCAAAACATTCAGTACTTC
cdr3_aa: CASSFDQNIQYF

cdr3_length: 17
clone_size: .
j_call: TRBJ2-7
d_call: TRBD2
v_call: TRBV4-1
cdr3_nt: TGCGCCAGCAGCCAAGATTTAGCGCGCGGGAGGGGGTACGAGCAGTACTTC
cdr3_aa: CASSQDLARGRGYEQYF

cdr3_length: 15
clone_size: .
j_call: TRBJ1-3
d_call: .
v_call: TRBV7-2
cdr3_nt: TGTGCCAGCAGCTTAACGACAGCCTCTGGAAACACCATATATTTT
cdr3_aa: CASSLTTASGNTIYF

cdr3_length: 17
clone_size: .
j_call: TRBJ2-5
d_call: TRBD1
v_call: TRBV5-5
cdr3_nt: TGTGCCAGCACCTTGAGGACAGGGGTGGCAGGGGAAGAGACCCAGTACTTC
cdr3_aa: CASTLRTGVAGEETQYF

cdr3_length: 15
clone_size: few
j_call: TRBJ2-5
d_call: .
v_call: TRBV3-1
cdr3_nt: TGTGCCAGCAGCCAAATGTCTCAAATCCAAGAGACCCAGTACTTC
cdr3_aa: CASSQMSQIQETQYF